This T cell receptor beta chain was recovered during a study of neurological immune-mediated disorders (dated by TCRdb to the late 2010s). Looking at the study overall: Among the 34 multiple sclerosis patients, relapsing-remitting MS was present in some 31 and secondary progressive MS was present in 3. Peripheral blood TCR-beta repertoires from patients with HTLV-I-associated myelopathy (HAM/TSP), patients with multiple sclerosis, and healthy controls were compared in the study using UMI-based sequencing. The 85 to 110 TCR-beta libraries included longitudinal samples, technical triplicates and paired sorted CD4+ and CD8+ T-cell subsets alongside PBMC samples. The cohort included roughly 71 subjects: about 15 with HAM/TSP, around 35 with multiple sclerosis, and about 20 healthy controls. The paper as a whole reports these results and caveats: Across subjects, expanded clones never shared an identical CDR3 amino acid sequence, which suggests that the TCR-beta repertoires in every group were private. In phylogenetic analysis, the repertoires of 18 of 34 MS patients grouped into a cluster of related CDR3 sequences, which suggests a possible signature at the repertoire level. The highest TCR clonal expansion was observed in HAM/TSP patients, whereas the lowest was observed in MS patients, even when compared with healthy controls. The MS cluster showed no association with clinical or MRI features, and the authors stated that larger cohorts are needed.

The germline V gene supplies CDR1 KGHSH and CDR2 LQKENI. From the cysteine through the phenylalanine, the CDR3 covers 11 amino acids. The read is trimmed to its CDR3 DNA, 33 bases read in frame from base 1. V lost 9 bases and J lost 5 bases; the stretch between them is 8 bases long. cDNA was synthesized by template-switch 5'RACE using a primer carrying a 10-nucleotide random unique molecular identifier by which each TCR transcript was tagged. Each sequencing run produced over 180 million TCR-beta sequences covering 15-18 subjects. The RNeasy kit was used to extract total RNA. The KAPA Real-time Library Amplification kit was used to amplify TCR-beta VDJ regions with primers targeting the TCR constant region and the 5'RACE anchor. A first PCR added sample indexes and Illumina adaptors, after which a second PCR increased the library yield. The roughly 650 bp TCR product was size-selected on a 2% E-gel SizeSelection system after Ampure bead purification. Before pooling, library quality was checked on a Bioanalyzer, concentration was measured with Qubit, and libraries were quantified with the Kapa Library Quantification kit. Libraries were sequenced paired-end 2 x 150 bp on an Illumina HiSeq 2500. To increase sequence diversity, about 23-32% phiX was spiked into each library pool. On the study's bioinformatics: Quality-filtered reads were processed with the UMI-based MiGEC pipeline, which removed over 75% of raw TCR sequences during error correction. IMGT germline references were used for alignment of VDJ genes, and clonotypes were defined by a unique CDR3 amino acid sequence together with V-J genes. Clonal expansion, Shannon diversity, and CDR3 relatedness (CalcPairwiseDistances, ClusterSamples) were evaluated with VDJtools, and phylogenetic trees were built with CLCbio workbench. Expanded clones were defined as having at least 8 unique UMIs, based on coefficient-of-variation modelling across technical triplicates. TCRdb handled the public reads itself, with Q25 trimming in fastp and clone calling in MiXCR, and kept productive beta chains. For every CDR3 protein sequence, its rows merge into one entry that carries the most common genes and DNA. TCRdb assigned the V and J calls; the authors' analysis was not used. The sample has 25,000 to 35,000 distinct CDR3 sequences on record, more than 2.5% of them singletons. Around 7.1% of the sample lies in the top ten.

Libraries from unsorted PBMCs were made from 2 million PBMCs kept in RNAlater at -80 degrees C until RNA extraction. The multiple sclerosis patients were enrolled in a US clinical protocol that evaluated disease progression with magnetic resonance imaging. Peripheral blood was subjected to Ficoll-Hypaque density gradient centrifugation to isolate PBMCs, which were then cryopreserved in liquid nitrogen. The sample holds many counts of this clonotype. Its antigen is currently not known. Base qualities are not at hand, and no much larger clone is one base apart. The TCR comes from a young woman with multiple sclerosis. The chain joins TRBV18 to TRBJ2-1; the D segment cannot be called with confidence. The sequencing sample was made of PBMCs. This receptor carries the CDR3 CASSSNNEQFF. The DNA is TGTGCCAGTTCATCAAACAATGAGCAGTTCTTC. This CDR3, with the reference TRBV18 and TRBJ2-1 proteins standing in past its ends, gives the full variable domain NAGVMQNPRHLVRRRGQEARLRCSPMKGHSHVYWYRQLPEEGLKFMVYLQKENIIDESGMPKERFSAEFPKEGPSILRIQQVVRGDSAAYFCASSSNNEQFFGPGTRLTVL.